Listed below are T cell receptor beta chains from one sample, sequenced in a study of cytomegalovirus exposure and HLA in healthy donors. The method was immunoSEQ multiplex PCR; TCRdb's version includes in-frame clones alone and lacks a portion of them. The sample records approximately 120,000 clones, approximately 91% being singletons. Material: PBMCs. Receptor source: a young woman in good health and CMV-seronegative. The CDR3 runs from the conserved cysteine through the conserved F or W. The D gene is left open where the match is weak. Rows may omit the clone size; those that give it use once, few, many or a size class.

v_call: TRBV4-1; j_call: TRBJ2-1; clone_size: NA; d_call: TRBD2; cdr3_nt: TGCGCCAGCAGCCAGACGGGGCTAGCGGGAGGGCCGTACAATGAGCAGTTCTTC; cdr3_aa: CASSQTGLAGGPYNEQFF
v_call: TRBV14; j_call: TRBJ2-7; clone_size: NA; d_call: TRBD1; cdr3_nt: TGTGCCAGCAGCCAAAGGACAGGGGGCCTGGACGAGCAGTACTTC; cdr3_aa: CASSQRTGGLDEQYF
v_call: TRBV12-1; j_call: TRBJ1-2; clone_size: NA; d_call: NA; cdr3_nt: TGTGCCAGCAGCTTTACCAGGGTTCCATACTATGGCTACACCTTC; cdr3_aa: CASSFTRVPYYGYTF
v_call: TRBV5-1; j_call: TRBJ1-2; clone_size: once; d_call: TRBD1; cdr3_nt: TGCGCCAGCAGCCCACGGACAGGGAAGGGAGCTAACTATGGCTACACCTTC; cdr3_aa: CASSPRTGKGANYGYTF
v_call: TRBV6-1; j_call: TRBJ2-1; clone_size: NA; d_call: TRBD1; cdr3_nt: TGTGCCAGCAGTGACCCGACAGGGCCCGGCCGGAATGAGCAGTTCTTC; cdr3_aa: CASSDPTGPGRNEQFF
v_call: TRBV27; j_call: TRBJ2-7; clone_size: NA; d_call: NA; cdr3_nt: TGTGCCAGCAGCCTTACTCCGAGCTCCTACGAGCAGTACTTC; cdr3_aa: CASSLTPSSYEQYF
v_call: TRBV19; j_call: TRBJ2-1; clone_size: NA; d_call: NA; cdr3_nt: TGTGCCAGTAGTATCAGAGCAGGGTTCGGTGAGCAGTTCTTC; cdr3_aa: CASSIRAGFGEQFF
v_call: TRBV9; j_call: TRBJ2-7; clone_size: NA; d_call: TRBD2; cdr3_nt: TGTGCCAGCAGCCTCGGACTAGGTTCCTACGAGCAGTACTTC; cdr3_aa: CASSLGLGSYEQYF
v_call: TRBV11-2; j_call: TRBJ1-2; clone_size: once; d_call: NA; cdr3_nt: TGTGCCAGCAGCCCGGGGGGTTACCTGAACTATGGCTACACCTTC; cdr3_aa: CASSPGGYLNYGYTF
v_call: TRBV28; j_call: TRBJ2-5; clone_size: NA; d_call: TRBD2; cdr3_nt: TGTGCCAGCAGACTAGCGGGAGTTCAAGAGACCCAGTACTTC; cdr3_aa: CASRLAGVQETQYF
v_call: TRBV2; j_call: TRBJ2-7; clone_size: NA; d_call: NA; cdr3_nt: TGTGCCAGCAGTGAAGGCGGTACCTACGAGCAGTACTTC; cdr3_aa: CASSEGGTYEQYF
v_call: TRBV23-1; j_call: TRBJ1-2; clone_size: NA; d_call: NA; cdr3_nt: TGCGCCAGCAGTCAATCGTACAGTTACTACACCTTC; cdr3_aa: CASSQSYSYYTF
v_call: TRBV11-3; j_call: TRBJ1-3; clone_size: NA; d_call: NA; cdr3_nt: TGTGCCAGCAGCCAGGGGTTTAGGGCCGGCTCTGGAAACACCATATATTTT; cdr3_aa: CASSQGFRAGSGNTIYF
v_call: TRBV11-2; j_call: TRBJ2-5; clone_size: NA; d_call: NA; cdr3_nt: TGTGCCAGCAGCTTAGTTGACAGTCAAGAGACCCAGTACTTC; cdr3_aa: CASSLVDSQETQYF
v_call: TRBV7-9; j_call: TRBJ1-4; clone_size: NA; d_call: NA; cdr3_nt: TGTGCCAGCAGTAGCGGACCAGCCCTAGCAACTAATGAAAAACTGTTTTTT; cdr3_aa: CASSSGPALATNEKLFF
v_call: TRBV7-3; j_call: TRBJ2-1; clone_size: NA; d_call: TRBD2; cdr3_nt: TGTGCCAGCAGCGCCCTTCCGGGGACTAGCGTGTACAATGAGCAGTTCTTC; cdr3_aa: CASSALPGTSVYNEQFF
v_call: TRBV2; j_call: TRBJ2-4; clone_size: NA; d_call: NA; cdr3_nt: TGTGCCAGCAGTGAAGCGAGACTACCAGGAGCCATTCAGTACTTC; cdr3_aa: CASSEARLPGAIQYF
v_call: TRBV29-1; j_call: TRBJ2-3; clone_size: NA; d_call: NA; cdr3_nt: TGCAGCGTTGAAGATAGACTAGAGACGCCAGATACGCAGTATTTT; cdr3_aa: CSVEDRLETPDTQYF
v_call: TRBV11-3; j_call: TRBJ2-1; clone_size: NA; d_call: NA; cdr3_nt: TGTGCCAGCGTCCAAGGGGTAATGAATGAGCAGTTCTTC; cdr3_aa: CASVQGVMNEQFF
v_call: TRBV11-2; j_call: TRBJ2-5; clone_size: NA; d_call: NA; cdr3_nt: TGTGCCAGCAGCTTAGGCAGGGCCCAAGAGACCCAGTACTTC; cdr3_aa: CASSLGRAQETQYF
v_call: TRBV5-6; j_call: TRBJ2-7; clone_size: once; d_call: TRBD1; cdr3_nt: TGTGCCAGCAGCTTGGGGACAGGGCTCTACGAGCAGTACTTC; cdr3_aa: CASSLGTGLYEQYF
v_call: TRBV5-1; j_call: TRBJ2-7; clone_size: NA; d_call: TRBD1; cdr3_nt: TGCGCCAGCAGCTTGGCGCTGACAGGGGGCACCTACGAGCAGTACTTC; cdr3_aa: CASSLALTGGTYEQYF